This TCR beta chain comes out of a study of CD4 T cells in relation to SARS-CoV-2 and coronaviruses. Study-level information: ViraFEST: approximately 10-day antigen culture of PBMCs, then TCR beta CDR3 sequencing. Negative control cultures got HIV-1 Nef peptides or no peptide. The restricting HLA molecule for shared crossreactive spike epitopes was mapped.

Notes on this clone: Its antigen remains unidentified.

Broader study findings: Each donor contributed either pre-pandemic or post-infection samples, not both.

V was clipped by 3 bases and J by 2 bases, with 11 bases between them. Germline V gene data show CDR1 as PRHDT and CDR2 as FYEKMQ (reference sequence). The CDR3 totals 15 residues. Sequenced by immunoSEQ multiplex PCR; TCRdb stores in-frame clones only, minus some. Among 23,000 or so clones listed, 75% to 85% were seen once. Before the COVID-19 pandemic, during about 2011-2019, CD4+ T cells were taken from unexposed donors. After ten to eleven days of culture, CD4+ T cells were isolated. The sequenced sample was CD4+ T cells from PBMCs, cultured in vitro. V usage is TRBV13 and J usage is TRBJ1-3; D gene unclear. The origin of this receptor is a human donor in good health. CDR3 sequence (DNA): TGTGCCAGCAGCTTTCTCGGGGTTCCTGGAAACACCATATATTTT. This codes for CASSFLGVPGNTIYF.